This TCR beta chain was profiled in a study of blood T cell repertoires in COVID-19. The overall study: Samples of COVID-19 (acute and convalescent) were obtained from the United States, Italy and Spain. T cells, B-cell-depleted T cells, or PBMCs provided the cDNA or gDNA that served as material.

TCRdb's table, derived via immunoSEQ multiplex PCR, lists solely in-frame clones and lacks some. Among 400,000 to 450,000 clones listed, 90% were seen once. The germline gives CDR1 LNHDA, CDR2 SQIVND (reference sequence). The V end was cut by 5 bases, the J end by 7 bases, with 18 bases between. The length of the CDR3 is 15 residues. Recovered Cohort 3 donors showed two negative PCRs, clearance, or symptom resolution. This clonotype originated in a man younger than 35 who had recovered from COVID-19. This chain joins TRBV19 and TRBJ1-5; a possible D gene is TRBD1 (6 bases). The sample comprised PBMCs or T cells enriched from blood (not recorded which). The CDR3: CASSLGGGGGQPQHF. CDR3 DNA sequence: TGTGCCAGTAGTCTAGGTGGGGGCGGTGGGCAGCCCCAGCATTTT.